One sample yielded the 10 T cell receptor beta chains listed below, sequenced in a study of T-cell reconstitution after alpha-beta-depleted transplantation in children. TCRbeta library construction was performed incorporating unique molecular identifiers. MiXCR, applied by TCRdb to the PCR reads, yields one record per CDR3 protein. The sample has over 150,000 distinct CDR3 sequences, 13% to 15% seen once. The sequencing used PBMCs from the stem cell graft donor, collected from the stem cell graft. The receptors stem from a human donor who donated a stem cell graft to a child with acute lymphoblastic leukemia.

This clonotype was observed many times. The gene calls are TRBV5-1 and TRBJ1-4; D possibly corresponds to TRBD1 (6 bases). Germline values: CDR1 SGHRS, CDR2 YFSETQ. Trimming shortened V by 4 bases and J by 1 base, and 11 bases separated the two germline ends. There are 15 residues in the CDR3. Here the CDR3 reads CASSRSRGTNEKLFF. For the CDR3, the DNA is TGCGCCAGCAGCCGAAGCAGGGGAACTAATGAAAAACTGTTTTTT.

V usage is TRBV5-5 and J usage is TRBJ2-1; D is uncertain. The V and J ends lost 4 bases and 10 bases respectively, with 12 bases between them. The CDR3 spans 12 residues. Germline V gene lookup returns CDR1 SGHKS and CDR2 YYEKEE (reference sequence). CDR3 region: CASSPYSEEQFF. The CDR3 DNA is TGTGCCAGCAGCCCGTACTCGGAGGAGCAGTTCTTC.

This clonotype was detected many times. The chain couples TRBV20-1 to TRBJ2-1; 15 bases agree with TRBD2. The CDR3 loop spans 19 amino acids. V was clipped by 2 bases and J by 0 bases; unmatched bases: 8. From germline, CDR1 is DFQATT and CDR2 SNEGSKA (reference sequence). The CDR3 sequence: CSARTGTSGRSYSYNEQFF. For the CDR3, the DNA is TGCAGTGCTAGAACCGGGACTAGCGGGAGGTCGTACTCCTACAATGAGCAGTTCTTC.

There are many counts of this clonotype. This chain connects TRBV5-1 to TRBJ1-2; 10 nucleotides agree with TRBD1. J lost 4 bases, V lost 2 bases, and 5 bases had no gene match. Germline V gene data show CDR1 as SGHRS and CDR2 as YFSETQ. This CDR3 is 15 amino acids long. For the CDR3, the DNA is TGCGCCAGCAGCTTCGTAGGGACAGGGGCCTATGGCTACACCTTC. Protein sequence: CASSFVGTGAYGYTF. Combining the CDR3 with reference TRBV5-1 and TRBJ1-2 gives the whole variable domain KAGVTQTPRYLIKTRGQQVTLSCSPISGHRSVSWYQQTPGQGLQFLFEYFSETQRNKGNFPGRFSGRQFSNSRSEMNVSTLELGDSALYLCASSFVGTGAYGYTFGSGTRLTVV.

This clonotype has at least ten counts. The rearrangement joins TRBV5-1 to TRBJ1-6, with 8 bases matching TRBD1. V lost 4 bases to trimming and J lost 9 bases; unmatched junction nucleotides: 6. CDR3 length: 14 residues. Germline-derived CDR1 and CDR2 are SGHRS and YFSETQ. CDR3 sequence reads: CASSIRQGSSPLHF. Here the CDR3 DNA reads TGCGCCAGCAGCATCCGACAGGGGAGTTCACCCCTCCACTTT.

This clonotype appeared many times. This chain links TRBV5-1 with TRBJ2-6, with 9 bases identical to TRBD1. The length of the CDR3 is 17 residues. Trimming took 3 bases from V and 0 from J; bases not matched to a gene: 4. The germline V gene encodes CDR1 SGHRS and CDR2 YFSETQ. The CDR3, as DNA: TGCGCCAGCAGCTGGGACAGGGATCCCTCTGGGGCCAACGTCCTGACTTTC. Translating it yields CASSWDRDPSGANVLTF.

This clonotype was seen at least ten times. J is TRBJ2-6 and V is TRBV5-1; D remains unclear. This CDR3 contains 16 residues. Germline CDR1 reads SGHRS; CDR2 reads YFSETQ. Trimming shortened V by 1 base and J by 3 bases, and 11 bases separated the two germline ends. CDR3: CASSLKGMVGANVLTF. CDR3 in DNA: TGCGCCAGCAGCTTGAAGGGCATGGTTGGGGCCAACGTCCTGACTTTC.

This clonotype has ten or more counts. The CDR3 region has the DNA TGCGCCAGCAGCTTGTCGTGGACAGGGTATAATTCACCCCTCCACTTT. It yields the protein CASSLSWTGYNSPLHF. The chain couples TRBV5-1 to TRBJ1-6; 8 nucleotides agree with TRBD1. This CDR3 spans 16 amino acids. Germline V lookup: CDR1 SGHRS, CDR2 YFSETQ. Losses at the gene ends were 1 base for V and 4 bases for J; bases not matched to a gene: 4.

As concerns this clonotype: A read error may explain this, as a much larger clone is one base away. CDR3 DNA sequence: TGCGGCAGCAGCTTGGGGGCAACAGGGCCCGACTATGGCTACACCTTC. Its protein is CGSSLGATGPDYGYTF. The rearrangement links TRBV5-1 to TRBJ1-2, with D possibly matching TRBD1 (6 bases). CDR3 length: 16 amino acids. Germline V lookup: CDR1 SGHRS, CDR2 YFSETQ.

In this sample, this clonotype turned up many times. CDR3 loop: CASNGARTSRNTGELFF. The CDR3 coding sequence is TGTGCCAGCAATGGGGCCCGGACTAGCCGGAACACCGGGGAGCTGTTTTTT. The rearrangement uses TRBV12-3 or TRBV12-4 and TRBJ2-2; 8 bases align to TRBD2. This CDR3 is 17 amino acids long. V trimming: 7 bases; J trimming: 1 base; junction bases outside the gene matches: 11.